The next 30 T cell receptor beta chains were all read from a single sample in a study of T cell repertoires in cytomegalovirus infection. One entry per CDR3 protein results from TCRdb running MiXCR on the reads. Of approximately 34,000 distinct CDR3 sequences in the sample, about 48% were seen once. Which antigens these TCRs recognize remains unknown. Sequenced here: CD8+ T cells from cultured PBMCs, sampled from culture after CMV antigen stimulation. These receptors all stem from a human donor in good health (CMV status not recorded). Some clones in this sample may be carry-over from other donors' samples.

This clonotype was counted a few times. The chain joins TRBV12-3 or TRBV12-4 to TRBJ1-2, with 9 bases fitting TRBD1. The junction had 8 bases not matched to a gene; V was cut back by 5 bases and J by 4 bases. The length of the CDR3 is 15 residues. CDR3 sequence (DNA): TGTGCCAGCAGTCAACCTGAGGACAGGGGCTATGGCTACACCTTC. It codes for CASSQPEDRGYGYTF.

In DNA, the CDR3 is TGTGCCAGCAGCAAGACAGAGCAGCCCCAGCATTTT. Translating it yields CASSKTEQPQHF. The chain carries TRBV7-9 and TRBJ1-5; possibly TRBD1 for D (5 bases). The germline V and J ends were trimmed by 5 bases and 7 bases, with 9 bases remaining between them. This CDR3 has 12 amino acids. CDR1 is SEHNR, CDR2 FQNEAQ, per germline (reference sequence).

This clonotype was seen only a few times. CDR3 sequence: CATSGLDGNTIYF. The DNA of the CDR3 is TGTGCCACCAGTGGACTAGATGGGAACACCATATATTTT. The rearrangement joins TRBV24-1 to TRBJ1-3, with D unresolved. This CDR3 has 13 amino acids. The germline gives CDR1 KGHDR, CDR2 SFDVKD. The germline V and J ends were trimmed by 5 bases and 7 bases, with 11 bases remaining between them.

In this sample, this clonotype turned up a few times. The V gene is TRBV7-2, the J gene TRBJ2-3; D perhaps matches TRBD2 (6 bases). CDR1 is SGHTA, CDR2 FQGNSA, per germline. This CDR3 spans 15 amino acids. V shed 3 bases and J shed 1 base, with 11 bases lying between them. The CDR3 region has the DNA TGTGCCAGCAGCTTGAGTAGCGGCGGCACAGATACGCAGTATTTT. This codes for CASSLSSGGTDTQYF.

This clonotype was seen a handful of times. It is unclear where the CDR3 begins or ends on the DNA, so no DNA is shown, and the CDR3 is as TCRdb lists it. The chain uses TRBV27 and TRBJ2-3; the table assigns TRBD2, which was not confirmed against the DNA. Both ends counted, the CDR3 spans 18 residues. Germline V CDR1 and CDR2: MNHEY, SMNVEV (reference sequence). The CDR3 loop is CASSSSTSPTFYTDTQYF.

The chain has TRBV6-2 or TRBV6-3 and TRBJ2-3, with TRBD2 identical over 14 bases. Per the germline V gene, CDR1 is MNHEY and CDR2 is SVGEGT. CDR3 length equals 16 residues. V trimming: 2 bases; J trimming: 5 bases; junction bases outside the gene matches: 3. CDR3 DNA: TGTGCCAGCAGTTACGAGACTAGCGGGGGGGGAGATACGCAGTATTTT. Protein sequence: CASSYETSGGGDTQYF.

The rearrangement uses TRBV7-9 and TRBJ1-2; no reliable D call. This CDR3 has 16 amino acids. Trimming removed 4 bases at V and 4 bases at J, with 19 bases between. Germline V gene lookup returns CDR1 SEHNR and CDR2 FQNEAQ (reference sequence). CDR3 in amino acids: CASSSIDRTRLYGYTF. For the CDR3, the DNA is TGTGCCAGCAGCTCGATCGACCGGACTCGGCTCTATGGCTACACCTTC.

This clonotype came up a few times. The rearrangement links TRBV7-6 to TRBJ1-1; D ambiguous. There are 13 residues in the CDR3. Trimming stripped 6 bases from V and 8 bases from J, with 16 bases between. The germline CDR1 and CDR2 sequences are SGHVS and FNYEAQ. CDR3 nucleotides: TGTGCCAGCAGTCTCCGAGGGAGCAAGGAAGCTTTCTTT. Its protein product is CASSLRGSKEAFF.

The chain employs TRBV10-3 and TRBJ1-5, with 7 bases fitting TRBD1. Losses at the gene ends were 6 bases for V and 0 bases for J; bases not matched to a gene: 5. The CDR3 extends over 15 amino acids. Germline lookup yields CDR1 ENHRY and CDR2 SYGVKD. The CDR3: CAISTGDYSNQPQHF. CDR3 DNA sequence: TGTGCCATCAGCACAGGGGATTATAGCAATCAGCCCCAGCATTTT.

This clonotype appeared a few times. The chain is built from TRBV19 and TRBJ2-2; unclear D gene. Germline V gene data show CDR1 as LNHDA and CDR2 as SQIVND (reference sequence). CDR3 length: 15 amino acids. Trimming removed 5 bases from V and 0 bases from J, with 10 bases in between. The CDR3 loop is CASSFADSNTGELFF. The CDR3 DNA reads as TGTGCCAGTAGTTTCGCGGATTCGAACACCGGGGAGCTGTTTTTT.

This clonotype came up a few times. CDR3 sequence: CASSSPGGRGLSDEQYF. CDR3 sequence (DNA): TGTGCCAGCAGTTCTCCCGGGGGCAGGGGGTTGAGCGACGAGCAGTACTTC. The chain carries TRBV28 and TRBJ2-7, with TRBD1 as a possible D gene (7 bases). CDR1 and CDR2 (germline): MDHEN, SYDVKM. Trimming removed 4 bases at V and 5 bases at J, with 24 bases between. The CDR3 covers 17 residues.

Many counts were recorded for this clonotype. This chain joins TRBV11-2 and TRBJ1-6; D is uncertain. CDR3 length: 14 residues. V shed 0 bases and J shed 7 bases, with 7 bases lying between them. Germline CDR1 reads SGHAT; CDR2 reads FQNNGV. CDR3 nucleotides: TGTGCCAGCAGCTTAGAGAACAGAAATTCACCCCTCCACTTT. Protein: CASSLENRNSPLHF.

J is TRBJ2-7 and V is TRBV6-1; D uncertain. V was trimmed by 2 bases and J by 0 bases, leaving 11 bases between them. Germline V gene lookup returns CDR1 MNHNS and CDR2 SASEGT. CDR3 length equals 15 residues. This CDR3 reads CASSEYLISSYEQYF. Here the CDR3 DNA reads TGTGCCAGCAGTGAATACCTTATCAGCTCCTACGAGCAGTACTTC.

This clonotype has just a few counts. The chain joins TRBV7-9 to TRBJ2-5; weak D call: TRBD2 (5 bases). Germline V gene data show CDR1 as SEHNR and CDR2 as FQNEAQ (reference sequence). Trimming removed 1 base from V and 2 bases from J, with 8 bases in between. This CDR3 comprises 14 residues. CDR3 DNA: TGTGCCAGCAGCTTAGGAGGGCGACAAGAGACCCAGTACTTC. It is translated as CASSLGGRQETQYF.

The chain employs TRBV7-4 and TRBJ2-2; 9 bases agree with TRBD2. The CDR3 extends over 13 amino acids. The V segment lost 7 bases and the J segment 8 bases; nucleotides outside the gene matches: 5. Germline V gene sequence: CDR1 SGHVT, CDR2 SQSDAQ. The DNA of the CDR3 is TGTGCCAGCACTTCTAGCGGGATTGGGGAGCTGTTTTTT. This codes for CASTSSGIGELFF.

The chain links TRBV7-8 to TRBJ1-5, with unresolved D. Trimming stripped 5 bases from V and 7 bases from J, with 12 bases between. CDR3 length equals 13 residues. Germline CDR1 and CDR2: SGHVS and FQNEAQ. The CDR3 sequence is CASSLSSGQPQHF. Written as DNA, the CDR3 is TGTGCCAGCAGCCTTAGTTCGGGGCAGCCCCAGCATTTT.

This clonotype was detected only a few times. The rearrangement joins TRBV6-5 to TRBJ1-2, with unresolved D. V gave up 0 bases and J gave up 4 bases, with 9 bases separating them. Germline loops: CDR1 MNHEY, CDR2 SVGAGI. The CDR3 contains 14 residues. Written as DNA, the CDR3 is TGTGCCAGCAGTTACTCCGGGGAGGCCTATGGCTACACCTTC. Its translation: CASSYSGEAYGYTF.

The J gene is TRBJ2-7, the V gene TRBV7-6; D might be TRBD1 (8 bases). Trimming took 5 bases from V and 5 from J, leaving 22 bases between them. The CDR3 totals 16 residues. Germline V gene sequence: CDR1 SGHVS, CDR2 FNYEAQ. CDR3 nucleotide sequence: TGTGCCAGCAGCCCAGGGGGGGACAGGAGGGACCACGAGCAGTACTTC. Translation: CASSPGGDRRDHEQYF.

Note on this clonotype: The junction differs from germline at one of its ends, possibly a read error. The gene calls are TRBV10-3 and TRBJ2-5; no firm D call. CDR1 ENHRY and CDR2 SYGVKD come from the germline V gene. The CDR3 is made up of 11 amino acids. The CDR3 DNA reads as TGTGCCATCAGTGACCAGGAGACCCAGTACTTC. This translates into CAISDQETQYF.

V usage is TRBV7-3 and J usage is TRBJ2-7; 11 bases agree with TRBD2. Germline V gives CDR1 SGHTA, CDR2 FQGTGA. V lost 5 bases, J lost 4 bases, and 7 bases stayed unmatched. CDR3 length equals 15 residues. The CDR3: CASSVLAGVGYEQYF. CDR3 coding DNA: TGTGCCAGCAGCGTACTAGCGGGAGTAGGGTACGAGCAGTACTTC. Using reference TRBV7-3 and TRBJ2-7 for the parts outside the CDR3, the full variable domain is GAGVSQTPSNKVTEKGKYVELRCDPISGHTALYWYRQSLGQGPEFLIYFQGTGAADDSGLPNDRFFAVRPEGSVSTLKIQRTERGDSAVYLCASSVLAGVGYEQYFGPGTRLTVT.

This clonotype came up once. This chain joins TRBV4-1 and TRBJ2-7; 9 nucleotides agree with TRBD1. The V segment lost 5 bases and the J segment 0 bases; nucleotides outside the gene matches: 5. The CDR3 runs 15 residues. The germline gives CDR1 MGHRA, CDR2 YSYEKL. The CDR3 bases are TGCGCCAGCAGCTCCGGGACAGGGAGCTCCTACGAGCAGTACTTC. Its protein product is CASSSGTGSSYEQYF.

This clonotype showed up many times. This chain connects TRBV7-8 to TRBJ2-7, with 10 positions matching TRBD1. The CDR3 loop spans 15 amino acids. Germline V gene sequence: CDR1 SGHVS, CDR2 FQNEAQ. The trim removed 2 bases at V and 3 bases at J, leaving 4 bases unmatched. The DNA for the CDR3 is TGTGCCAGCAGCTTAATATGGGACAGGGGCTACGAGCAGTACTTC. Translation gives CASSLIWDRGYEQYF. The full variable domain, rest sourced from reference TRBV7-8 and TRBJ2-7, is GAGVSQSPRYKVAKRGQDVALRCDPISGHVSLFWYQQALGQGPEFLTYFQNEAQLDKSGLPSDRFFAERPEGSVSTLKIQRTQQEDSAVYLCASSLIWDRGYEQYFGPGTRLTVT.

This clonotype was found once. The gene calls are TRBV5-4 and TRBJ2-5, with no clear D. The germline V gene has CDR1 SGHNT and CDR2 YYREEE (reference sequence). V gave up 1 base and J gave up 3 bases, with 10 bases separating them. CDR3 length equals 14 residues. The CDR3 nucleotides read TGTGCCAGCAGCTTGTATAAAGTAGAAGAGACCCAGTACTTC. Amino acid sequence: CASSLYKVEETQYF.

This CDR3 is CASSPPTGMNTGELFF. Here the CDR3 DNA reads TGTGCCAGCAGCCCCCCGACAGGGATGAACACCGGGGAGCTGTTTTTT. This chain uses TRBV7-8 with TRBJ2-2; TRBD1 matches at 7 bases. This CDR3 is 16 amino acids long. Germline V gene sequence: CDR1 SGHVS, CDR2 FQNEAQ. Trimming cost V 5 bases and J 1 base; bases outside gene matches: 7.

V usage is TRBV7-8 and J usage is TRBJ2-3, with 13 bases lining up with TRBD2. The CDR3 covers 17 residues. CDR1 is SGHVS and CDR2 is FQNEAQ in the germline V gene. J lost 3 bases, V lost 5 bases, and 8 bases had no gene match. The CDR3 region is CASSPILAGGPTDTQYF. As DNA, the CDR3 is TGTGCCAGCAGCCCGATACTAGCGGGGGGGCCTACAGATACGCAGTATTTT.

This clonotype was detected ten times or more. The gene calls are TRBV6-1 and TRBJ2-1; no clear D gene. V lost 4 bases and J lost 7, with 8 bases in between. The CDR3 loop spans 12 amino acids. Germline CDR1 MNHNS, CDR2 SASEGT. Written as DNA, the CDR3 is TGTGCCAGCAGTGTCGAGAGGAATGAGCAGTTCTTC. As protein: CASSVERNEQFF.

J is TRBJ1-1 and V is TRBV7-4; possibly TRBD1 for D (6 bases). The CDR3 consists of 16 residues. From germline, CDR1 is SGHVT and CDR2 SQSDAQ. V lost 2 bases and J 4 bases, leaving 17 bases between the germline ends. This CDR3 is CASSLTRGIGATEAFF. In nucleotides, the CDR3 is TGTGCCAGCAGCTTAACGAGGGGGATTGGTGCCACTGAAGCTTTCTTT.

The V and J genes are TRBV11-3 and TRBJ2-1, with D possibly being TRBD2 (5 bases). V was pared by 4 bases and J by 2 bases, with 15 bases between. CDR1 is SGHNT, CDR2 YENEEA, per germline. The CDR3 has 16 amino acids. The chain's CDR3 is CASSSGAGNTYNEQFF. For the CDR3, the DNA is TGTGCCAGCAGCTCCGGAGCCGGGAACACCTACAATGAGCAGTTCTTC.

The CDR3 bases are TGTGCCAGCAGCCAAGGGCGGGAGCAGTTCTTC. Its protein product is CASSQGREQFF. This chain joins TRBV3-1 and TRBJ2-1; no clear D. This CDR3 region has 11 residues. CDR1 and CDR2 (germline): LGHDT, YNNKEL (reference sequence). V lost 1 base and J lost 10, with 5 bases in between.

The chain links TRBV7-2 to TRBJ2-7, with D hard to call. The CDR3 is made up of 12 amino acids. The V gene lost 2 bases and the J gene lost 7 bases, with 9 bases spanning the gap. The V gene's germline CDR1 is SGHTA and CDR2 FQGNSA. The CDR3 region has the DNA TGTGCCAGCAGCTTATCACCAAGGGAGCAGTACTTC. It translates to CASSLSPREQYF.